Listed below are T cell receptor beta chains from one sample, sequenced in a study of metastatic and nonmetastatic thyroid tumors. TCRdb redid the clone calls on the PCR reads using MiXCR. In the table there are roughly 12,000 clones, 25% to 40% of which are singletons. Sequences were obtained from tumor tissue. The receptors were sampled from a male donor with papillary thyroid cancer or a benign thyroid nodule (not recorded which). Some clones in this sample may be carry-over from other donors' samples. CDR3s include the opening cysteine and the closing phenylalanine or tryptophan. The D gene is left open where the match is weak. The listing skips clone size in some rows; elsewhere it reads once, few, many or a size class.

D gene	clone size	J gene	V gene	CDR3 DNA	CDR3 protein
-	few	TRBJ2-7	TRBV6-1	TGTGCCAGCAGTATCAGTCCGATCGGGAACGGGGTCTACGAGCAGTACTTC	CASSISPIGNGVYEQYF
-	-	TRBJ2-2	TRBV4-2	TGTGCCAGCAGCCAAGAAAATCAAAACACCGGGGAGCTGTTTTTT	CASSQENQNTGELFF
-	-	TRBJ2-2	TRBV20-1	TGCAGTGCTTCCCGCCGTCGCCGGGAGCTGTTTTTT	CSASRRRRELFF
-	many	TRBJ2-7	TRBV29-1	TGCAGCGTTGGGGCCCCTACCTCGAACTACGAGCAGTACTTC	CSVGAPTSNYEQYF
-	few	TRBJ2-6	TRBV11-2	TGTGCCAGCAGCTTAGACGTCAGGGCTGGGGCCAACGTCCTGACTTTC	CASSLDVRAGANVLTF
-	-	TRBJ1-1	TRBV28	TGTGCCAGCAGTTTTCAGTGGGCGGAGACAGGTCAAGCTTTCTTT	CASSFQWAETGQAFF
-	-	TRBJ2-7	TRBV20-1	TGCAGTGCCTCCATCCGGGACAAGGACGAGCAGTACTTC	CSASIRDKDEQYF
-	-	TRBJ2-7	TRBV20-1	TGCAGTGCCCCAAACGTAGCGGTTCACGAGCAGTACTTC	CSAPNVAVHEQYF
-	many	TRBJ1-4	TRBV20-1	TGCAGTGCCAGAAAGACAGGCCTCCTAGCCCCTGAAAAACTGTTTTTT	CSARKTGLLAPEKLFF
-	medium-sized	TRBJ2-4	TRBV6-1	TGTGCCAGCAGTGAACGCGGCAGCCTGAACATTCAGTACTTC	CASSERGSLNIQYF
-	-	TRBJ2-7	TRBV7-6	TGTGCCAGCAGCTCCCAGGTCCCCGAGCAGTACTTC	CASSSQVPEQYF
TRBD1	medium-sized	TRBJ1-3	TRBV5-6	TGTGCCGGTAGACCCGGGACAGAGCATGGACTGGCTGGAAACACCATATATTTT	CAGRPGTEHGLAGNTIYF
-	-	TRBJ2-7	TRBV4-1	TGCGCCAGCAGCCAAGATCAGGGACTCAACTACGAGCAGTACTTC	CASSQDQGLNYEQYF
-	many	TRBJ1-2	TRBV6-2/TRBV6-3	TGTGCCAGAGAAAGAGGGAACTATGGCTACACCTTC	CARERGNYGYTF
-	medium-sized	TRBJ1-4	TRBV2	TGTGCCAGCCGGGGGGACCTACTAAATGAAAAACTGTTTTTT	CASRGDLLNEKLFF
-	many	TRBJ1-4	TRBV7-9	TGTGCCAGCAGCTTAGAGATAGCTAATGAAAAACTGTTTTTT	CASSLEIANEKLFF
-	-	TRBJ2-7	TRBV20-1	TGCAGTGCTAGACGGGCGGGATTCGGCTACGAGCAGTACTTC	CSARRAGFGYEQYF
TRBD2	many	TRBJ2-1	TRBV20-1	TGCAGTGCTCTGGGGCGACTAGCGGAACACAATGAGCAGTTCTTC	CSALGRLAEHNEQFF
TRBD1	-	TRBJ2-5	TRBV3-1	TGTGCCAGCAGCCCGGGGACAGGGGTAGGGACCCAGTACTTC	CASSPGTGVGTQYF
-	many	TRBJ2-3	TRBV30	TGTGCCTGGAGTCTCCAGGTGCGCACAGATACGCAGTATTTT	CAWSLQVRTDTQYF
-	medium-sized	TRBJ1-6	TRBV5-8	TGTGCCAGCAGCTCGAGCAGCTCCTATAATTCACCCCTCCACTTT	CASSSSSSYNSPLHF
TRBD1	-	TRBJ1-1	TRBV6-2/TRBV6-3	TGTGCCAGCAGACCTCTTCCCGGGACAGAGTCCCCTGAAGCTTTCTTT	CASRPLPGTESPEAFF
TRBD1	-	TRBJ1-2	TRBV24-1	TGTGCCACCAGTGAACCGGGACAGGTTACCCCCCGCTATGGCTACACCTTC	CATSEPGQVTPRYGYTF
-	few	TRBJ2-7	TRBV10-2	TGCGCCAGCAGTGAACGGTCCTACGAGCAGTACTTC	CASSERSYEQYF
TRBD2	-	TRBJ2-1	TRBV18	TGTGCCAGCTCACCGTCTGCGGGAGCTCGTTACAATGAGCAGTTCTTC	CASSPSAGARYNEQFF
TRBD2	once	TRBJ2-1	TRBV5-1	TGCGCCAGCAGCGGGTCGGGACTAGCGGGTTACAATGAGCAGTTCTTC	CASSGSGLAGYNEQFF
-	-	TRBJ1-4	TRBV11-2	TGTGCCAGCAGCTTTTCCGGGATTTCTTCTAATGAAAAACTGTTTTTT	CASSFSGISSNEKLFF
TRBD1	few	TRBJ1-5	TRBV19	TGTGCCAGTAGTATAGCGGAGGGGGCCATTGATCCCCAGCATTTT	CASSIAEGAIDPQHF
TRBD1	many	TRBJ2-3	TRBV20-1	TGCAGTGCTACCCACCGGGACAGGGGAACAGATACGCAGTATTTT	CSATHRDRGTDTQYF
-	-	TRBJ2-7	TRBV18	TGTGCCAGCTCAGCCTCCAAGGGCGACGAGCAGTACTTC	CASSASKGDEQYF
-	many	TRBJ2-3	TRBV20-1	TGCAGTGCCCCGGACAGCTTTAGCACAGATACGCAGTATTTT	CSAPDSFSTDTQYF
-	medium-sized	TRBJ2-1	TRBV6-1	TGTGCCAGCAGTCCCCGTGAAGAGCAGTTCTTC	CASSPREEQFF
TRBD1	few	TRBJ2-7	TRBV6-1	TGTGCCAGCAGTGAGGGACAGGGTATAGGGTCCTACGAGCAGTACTTC	CASSEGQGIGSYEQYF
-	-	TRBJ2-7	TRBV18	TGTGCCAGCTCACTCCGGGACGGCTACGAGCAGTACTTC	CASSLRDGYEQYF
-	few	TRBJ2-2	TRBV12-3/TRBV12-4	TGTGCCAGCAGTCGGGGGACTTCCACCGGGGAGCTGTTTTTT	CASSRGTSTGELFF
-	-	TRBJ2-7	TRBV28	TGTGCCAGCAATGTCGCCTACGAGCAGTACTTC	CASNVAYEQYF
TRBD1	many	TRBJ1-1	TRBV10-3	TGTGCCATCAGCAGACAGGGGGAAATGAACACTGAAGCTTTCTTT	CAISRQGEMNTEAFF
-	few	TRBJ2-7	TRBV27	TGTGCCAGCAGTGCTCTGGGGCTGGGAACCTACGAGCAGTACTTC	CASSALGLGTYEQYF
-	many	TRBJ1-5	TRBV19	TGTGCCAGTAGTGCGGGGAGAATAAGCAATCAGCCCCAGCATTTT	CASSAGRISNQPQHF
-	few	TRBJ2-3	TRBV13	TGTGCCAGCAGCAACGCACGCAGGTGTGACTTTCCAAGTAGCACAGATACGCAGTATTTT	CASSNARRCDFPSSTDTQYF
TRBD1	-	TRBJ1-2	TRBV3-1	TGTGCCAGCAGCCAAGTCGTAGGGGGCGCCTCTCTGGCTAACTATGGCTACACCTTC	CASSQVVGGASLANYGYTF